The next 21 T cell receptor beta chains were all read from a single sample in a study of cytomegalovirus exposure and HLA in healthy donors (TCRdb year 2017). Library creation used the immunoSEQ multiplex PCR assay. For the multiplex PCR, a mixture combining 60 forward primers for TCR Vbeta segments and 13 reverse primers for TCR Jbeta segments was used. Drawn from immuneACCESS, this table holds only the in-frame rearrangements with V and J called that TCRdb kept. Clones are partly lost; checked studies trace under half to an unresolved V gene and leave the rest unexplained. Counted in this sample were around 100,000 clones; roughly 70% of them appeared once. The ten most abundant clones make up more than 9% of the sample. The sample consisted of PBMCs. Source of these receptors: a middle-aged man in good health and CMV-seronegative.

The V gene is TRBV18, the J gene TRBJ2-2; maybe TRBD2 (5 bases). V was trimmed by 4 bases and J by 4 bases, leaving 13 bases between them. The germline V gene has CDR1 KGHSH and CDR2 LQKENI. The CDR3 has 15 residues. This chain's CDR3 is CASSLLRELTGELFF. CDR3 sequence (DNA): TGTGCCAGCTCACTACTTAGGGAGCTCACCGGGGAGCTGTTTTTT. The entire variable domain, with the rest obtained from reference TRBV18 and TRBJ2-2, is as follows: NAGVMQNPRHLVRRRGQEARLRCSPMKGHSHVYWYRQLPEEGLKFMVYLQKENIIDESGMPKERFSAEFPKEGPSILRIQQVVRGDSAAYFCASSLLRELTGELFFGEGSRLTVL.

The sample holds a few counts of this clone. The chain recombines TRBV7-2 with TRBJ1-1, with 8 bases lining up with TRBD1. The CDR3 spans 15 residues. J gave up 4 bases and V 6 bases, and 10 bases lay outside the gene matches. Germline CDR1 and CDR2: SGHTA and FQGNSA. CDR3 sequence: CASSLQQGVSTEAFF. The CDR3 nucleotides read TGTGCCAGCAGTCTCCAACAGGGGGTTAGCACTGAAGCTTTCTTT.

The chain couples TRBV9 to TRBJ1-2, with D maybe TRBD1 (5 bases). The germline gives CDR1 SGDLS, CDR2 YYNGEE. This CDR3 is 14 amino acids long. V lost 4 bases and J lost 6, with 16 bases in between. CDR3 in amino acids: CASSPGGNGDGYTF. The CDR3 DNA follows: TGTGCCAGCAGCCCCGGGGGGAATGGGGATGGCTACACCTTC.

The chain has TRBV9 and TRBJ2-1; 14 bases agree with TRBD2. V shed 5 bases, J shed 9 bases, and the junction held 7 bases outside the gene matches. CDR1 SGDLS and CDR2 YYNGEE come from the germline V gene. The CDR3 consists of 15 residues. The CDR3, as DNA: TGTGCCAGCAGTCCGGGACTAGCGGGAGCAAGTGAGCAGTTCTTC. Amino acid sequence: CASSPGLAGASEQFF.

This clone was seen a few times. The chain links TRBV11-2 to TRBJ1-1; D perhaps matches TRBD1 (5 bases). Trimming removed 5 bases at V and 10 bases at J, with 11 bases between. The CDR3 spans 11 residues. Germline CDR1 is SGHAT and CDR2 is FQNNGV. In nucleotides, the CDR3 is TGTGCCAGCAGCCGGAATCAGGGAGCTTTCTTT. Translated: CASSRNQGAFF.

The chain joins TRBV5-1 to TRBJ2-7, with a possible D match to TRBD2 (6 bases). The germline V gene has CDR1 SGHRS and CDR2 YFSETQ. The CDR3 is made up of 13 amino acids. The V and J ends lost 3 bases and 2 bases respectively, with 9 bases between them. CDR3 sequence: CASSSGGTYEQYF. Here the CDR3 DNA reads TGCGCCAGCAGCTCCGGAGGGACCTACGAGCAGTACTTC. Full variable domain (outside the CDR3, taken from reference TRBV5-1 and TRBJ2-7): KAGVTQTPRYLIKTRGQQVTLSCSPISGHRSVSWYQQTPGQGLQFLFEYFSETQRNKGNFPGRFSGRQFSNSRSEMNVSTLELGDSALYLCASSSGGTYEQYFGPGTRLTVT.

CDR3 nucleotides: TGTGCCAGCAGTTCCGGACAGGGGAATGAAGCTTTCTTT. Translated: CASSSGQGNEAFF. This chain links TRBV6-5 with TRBJ1-1, with TRBD1 identical over 9 bases. V gave up 4 bases and J gave up 7 bases; unmatched junction bases: 4. Germline loops: CDR1 MNHEY, CDR2 SVGAGI. This CDR3 has 13 residues.

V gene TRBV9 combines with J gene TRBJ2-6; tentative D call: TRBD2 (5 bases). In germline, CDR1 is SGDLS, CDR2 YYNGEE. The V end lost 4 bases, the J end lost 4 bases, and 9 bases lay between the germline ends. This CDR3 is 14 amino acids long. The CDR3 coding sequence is TGTGCCAGCAGCCTCCCGGGGGGGGCCAACGTCCTGACTTTC. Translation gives CASSLPGGANVLTF.

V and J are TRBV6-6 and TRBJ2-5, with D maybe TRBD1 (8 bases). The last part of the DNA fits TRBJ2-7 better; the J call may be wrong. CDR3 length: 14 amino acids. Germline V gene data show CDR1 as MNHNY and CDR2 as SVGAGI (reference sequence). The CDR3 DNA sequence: TGTGCCAGCAGGCACAGGGGGGGGTCTAGCGAGCAGTACTTC. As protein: CASRHRGGSSEQYF.

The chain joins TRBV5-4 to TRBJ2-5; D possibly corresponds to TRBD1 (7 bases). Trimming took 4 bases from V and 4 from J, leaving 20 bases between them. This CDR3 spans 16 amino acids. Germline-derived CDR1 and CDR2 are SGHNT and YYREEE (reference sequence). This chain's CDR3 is CASSLPQGGLRETQYF. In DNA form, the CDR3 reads TGTGCCAGCAGCCTCCCCCAGGGGGGTCTGAGAGAGACCCAGTACTTC.

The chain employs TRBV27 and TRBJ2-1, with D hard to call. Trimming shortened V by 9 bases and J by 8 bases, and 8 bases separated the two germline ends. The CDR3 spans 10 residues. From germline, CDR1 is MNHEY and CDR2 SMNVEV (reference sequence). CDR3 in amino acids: CASTSHEQFF. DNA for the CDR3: TGTGCCAGTACTTCTCATGAGCAGTTCTTC.

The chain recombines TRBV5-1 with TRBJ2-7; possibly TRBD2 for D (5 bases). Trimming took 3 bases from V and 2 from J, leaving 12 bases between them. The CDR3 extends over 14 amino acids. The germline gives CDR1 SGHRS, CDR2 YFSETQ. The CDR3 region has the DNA TGCGCCAGCAGCTCCGGGATAGGGACCTACGAGCAGTACTTC. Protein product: CASSSGIGTYEQYF.

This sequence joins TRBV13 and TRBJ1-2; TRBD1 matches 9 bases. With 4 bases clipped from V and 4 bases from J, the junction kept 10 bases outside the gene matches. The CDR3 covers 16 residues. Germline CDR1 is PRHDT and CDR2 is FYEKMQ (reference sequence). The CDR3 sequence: CASSSQNRDRVYGYTF. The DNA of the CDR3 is TGTGCCAGCAGCTCCCAGAACCGGGACAGGGTCTATGGCTACACCTTC. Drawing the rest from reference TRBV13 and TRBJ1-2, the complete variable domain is AAGVIQSPRHLIKEKRETATLKCYPIPRHDTVYWYQQGPGQDPQFLISFYEKMQSDKGSIPDRFSAQQFSDYHSELNMSSLELGDSALYFCASSSQNRDRVYGYTFGSGTRLTVV.

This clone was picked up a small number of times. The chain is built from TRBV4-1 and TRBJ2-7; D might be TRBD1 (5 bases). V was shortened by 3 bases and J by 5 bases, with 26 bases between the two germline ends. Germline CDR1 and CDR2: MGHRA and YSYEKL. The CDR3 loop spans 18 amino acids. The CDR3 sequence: CASSQDPGQGFYSDEQYF. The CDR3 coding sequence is TGCGCCAGCAGCCAGGATCCCGGGCAGGGATTCTACTCGGACGAGCAGTACTTC.

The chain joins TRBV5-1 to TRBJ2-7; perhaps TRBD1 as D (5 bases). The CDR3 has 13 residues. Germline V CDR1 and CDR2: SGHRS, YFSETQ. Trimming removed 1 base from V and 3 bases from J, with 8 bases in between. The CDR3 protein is CASSLYRGYEQYF. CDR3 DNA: TGCGCCAGCAGCTTGTATAGGGGCTACGAGCAGTACTTC. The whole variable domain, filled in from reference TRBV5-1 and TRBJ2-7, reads KAGVTQTPRYLIKTRGQQVTLSCSPISGHRSVSWYQQTPGQGLQFLFEYFSETQRNKGNFPGRFSGRQFSNSRSEMNVSTLELGDSALYLCASSLYRGYEQYFGPGTRLTVT.

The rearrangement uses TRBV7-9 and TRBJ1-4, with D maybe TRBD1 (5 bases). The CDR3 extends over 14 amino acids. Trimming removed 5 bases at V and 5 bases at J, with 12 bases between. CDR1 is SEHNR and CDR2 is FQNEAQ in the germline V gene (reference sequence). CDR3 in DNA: TGTGCCAGCAGCCATGGACAAGAAAATGAAAAACTGTTTTTT. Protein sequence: CASSHGQENEKLFF.

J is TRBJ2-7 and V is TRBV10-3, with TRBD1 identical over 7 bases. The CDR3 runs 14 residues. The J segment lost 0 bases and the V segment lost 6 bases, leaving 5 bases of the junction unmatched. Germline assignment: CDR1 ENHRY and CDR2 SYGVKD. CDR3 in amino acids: CAIRLTGLSYEQYF. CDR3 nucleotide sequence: TGTGCCATCAGATTGACAGGGCTCTCCTACGAGCAGTACTTC.

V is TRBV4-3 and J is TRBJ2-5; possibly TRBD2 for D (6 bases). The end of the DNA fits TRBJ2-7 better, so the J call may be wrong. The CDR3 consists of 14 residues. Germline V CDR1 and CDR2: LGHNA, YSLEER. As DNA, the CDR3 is TGCGCCAGCAGCCAAGCGACGGCTAGCGACGAGCAGTACTTC. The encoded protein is CASSQATASDEQYF.

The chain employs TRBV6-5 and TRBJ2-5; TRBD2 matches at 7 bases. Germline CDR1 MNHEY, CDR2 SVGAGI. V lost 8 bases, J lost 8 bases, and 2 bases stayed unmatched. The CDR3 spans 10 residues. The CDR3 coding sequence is TGTGCCAGCGGGGGGGTTACCCAGTACTTC. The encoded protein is CASGGVTQYF.

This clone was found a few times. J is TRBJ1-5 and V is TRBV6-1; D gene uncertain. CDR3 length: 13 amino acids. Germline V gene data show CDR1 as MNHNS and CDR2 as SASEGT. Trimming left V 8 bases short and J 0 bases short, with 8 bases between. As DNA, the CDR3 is TGTGCCAGCCGGGGTTTTAGCAATCAGCCCCAGCATTTT. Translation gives CASRGFSNQPQHF.

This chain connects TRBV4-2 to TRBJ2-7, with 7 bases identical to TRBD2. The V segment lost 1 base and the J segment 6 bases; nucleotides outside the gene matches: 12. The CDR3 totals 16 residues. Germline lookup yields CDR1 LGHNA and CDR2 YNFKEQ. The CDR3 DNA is TGTGCCAGCAGCCAAGTTGGACGGACAAGCGGGACCGAGCAGTACTTC. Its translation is CASSQVGRTSGTEQYF.